The clone carrying this TCR beta chain was picked up many times. This entry comes from a study of Graves' ophthalmopathy and Graves' hyperthyroidism. Orbital computed tomography and thyroid ultrasound, along with TRAb, serum thyroxine and clinical symptoms, underpinned diagnosis. This CDR3 is built from 16 residues. Per germline, CDR1 LNHNV and CDR2 YYDKDF (reference sequence). Between the trimmed V and J ends, which lost 0 bases and 5 bases, there was a span of 16 bases. The authors amplified TCR beta CDR3 regions, and they did so from RNA transcripts for repertoire sequencing. First-round RT-PCR relied on HTBI primers, and a second-round multiplex PCR came next. TCRdb independently ran MiXCR on the multiplex PCR reads; one entry per CDR3 protein. The table records approximately 460,000 distinct CDR3 sequences, 13% to 15% of them present only once.

The chain is built from TRBV15 and TRBJ2-5; perhaps TRBD2 as D (6 bases). Sequencing was done on a sample of blood. This clonotype was obtained from a woman aged 30 to 39 with Graves' ophthalmopathy. The CDR3 is CATSRDRAGRWETQYF. The CDR3 DNA is TGTGCCACCAGCAGAGATAGGGCGGGGAGGTGGGAGACCCAGTACTTC.